This T cell receptor beta chain was profiled in a study of blood T cell repertoires in COVID-19. Data came from immunoSEQ multiplex PCR; TCRdb stores just in-frame clones and leaves some out. This table holds approximately 250,000 clones, 83% found once. The sample holds one count of this clone. The clonotype comes from a human donor in a cohort sampled during active COVID-19. The sample comprised peripheral blood.

Written as DNA, the CDR3 is TGTGCCAGCAGCTTAGGTGCGGGGGGTCAAGAGACCCAGTACTTC. Protein product: CASSLGAGGQETQYF. The chain recombines TRBV11-2 with TRBJ2-5, with 8 bases fitting TRBD2. This CDR3 contains 15 residues. The germline V gene encodes CDR1 SGHAT and CDR2 FQNNGV. J lost 2 bases, V lost 1 base, and 3 bases had no gene match.